This T cell receptor beta chain is drawn from a study of regulatory T cells in long-lasting Graves disease. Through Arm-PCR of CDR3 regions and iRepertoire HTBI primers, TCR beta libraries were built. MiXCR, run by TCRdb on the multiplex PCR reads, gives a single entry per CDR3 protein. The sample records around 400,000 distinct CDR3 sequences, around 23% being singletons. This clonotype was found a few times. The sample's time point: persistent/refractory GD, antithyroid drugs over 5 years with positive TRAb. PBMC-extracted RNA yielded the TCR library. Germline values: CDR1 SGHKS, CDR2 YYEKEE (reference sequence). CDR3 length: 17 residues. The ends were cut back, 1 base at V and 0 bases at J, with 14 bases in the middle.

V and J are TRBV5-5 and TRBJ1-5; D is undetermined. This specimen was peripheral blood mononuclear cells (PBMCs), taken when the disease was refractory, from a patient treated with antithyroid drugs. The TCR was taken from a woman aged 40 to 55 with Graves disease. CDR3 bases: TGTGCCAGCAGCTTGTTTTCTCCAGCTAATAGCAATCAGCCCCAGCATTTT. The encoded protein is CASSLFSPANSNQPQHF.